One and the same sample provided the 12 T cell receptor beta chains below, sequenced in a study of PD-1 blockade in classical Hodgkin lymphoma. Time point meaning: cycle 4 day 1 (C4D1), after about 6 weeks of nivolumab. There was relapse after autologous stem cell transplantation in every patient, and there was variation in brentuximab vedotin exposure. Generated by immunoSEQ multiplex PCR, the TCRdb table keeps only in-frame clones and is missing some. This sample has 20,000 to 25,000 clones, with 60% to 75% found just once. The specimen was peripheral blood mononuclear cells (PBMCs), collected before the fourth cycle of nivolumab. Receptors were obtained from a human donor with classical Hodgkin lymphoma.

J is TRBJ1-2 and V is TRBV7-9; possibly TRBD1 for D (6 bases). CDR3 length: 14 amino acids. V was pared by 4 bases and J by 7 bases, with 16 bases between. Germline loops: CDR1 SEHNR, CDR2 FQNEAQ (reference sequence). The CDR3 loop reads CASSYNTGTAGYTF. In DNA, the CDR3 is TGTGCCAGCAGCTATAATACAGGGACGGCTGGCTACACCTTC.

This clone rates as medium-sized. CDR3 in amino acids: CASSRGGNYYEQYF. The CDR3 DNA follows: TGTGCCAGCAGTCGAGGGGGGAACTACTACGAGCAGTACTTC. The chain recombines TRBV6-1 with TRBJ2-7; D may be TRBD1 or TRBD2 (6 bases each). CDR3 length equals 14 residues. In germline, CDR1 is MNHNS, CDR2 SASEGT. Trimming cost V 5 bases and J 3 bases, with 14 bases left between them.

The rearrangement links TRBV19 to TRBJ1-1; D is unclear. This CDR3 is built from 14 residues. The V end lost 3 bases, the J end lost 1 base, and 9 bases lay between the germline ends. Germline CDR1 reads LNHDA; CDR2 reads SQIVND (reference sequence). CDR3 amino acids: CASSMVGKNTEAFF. The CDR3 DNA reads TGTGCCAGTAGTATGGTGGGGAAGAACACTGAAGCTTTCTTT.

CDR3 sequence (DNA): TGTGCCAGCAGTTACTTGGGTCTGGGTCAGCCCCAGCATTTT. It encodes CASSYLGLGQPQHF. The chain links TRBV6-6 to TRBJ1-5; D is undetermined. The germline gives CDR1 MNHNY, CDR2 SVGAGI (reference sequence). The CDR3 covers 14 residues. V was trimmed by 1 base and J by 6 bases, leaving 10 bases between them.

The chain carries TRBV19 and TRBJ1-2; D is possibly TRBD1 (5 bases). The V gene's germline CDR1 is LNHDA and CDR2 SQIVND (reference sequence). The V gene lost 5 bases and the J gene lost 4 bases, with 14 bases spanning the gap. The CDR3 totals 14 residues. CDR3 loop: CASSQTGAPYGYTF. For the CDR3, the DNA is TGTGCCAGTAGTCAAACAGGTGCCCCCTATGGCTACACCTTC.

J is TRBJ2-1 and V is TRBV27; TRBD2 agrees at 11 bases. This CDR3 is built from 16 residues. V lost 7 bases and J lost 7; bases outside the gene matches: 12. The germline V gene encodes CDR1 MNHEY and CDR2 SMNVEV (reference sequence). The CDR3 DNA follows: TGTGCCAGCACCCCGACAACGGGACTAGCGGATAATGAGCAGTTCTTC. Amino acid sequence: CASTPTTGLADNEQFF.

The chain employs TRBV10-3 and TRBJ2-5, with 10 nucleotides matching TRBD1. The tail of the sequence fits TRBJ2-7 better, so the J call may be wrong. The CDR3 runs 15 residues. CDR1 and CDR2 from the germline V gene are ENHRY and SYGVKD. The chain's CDR3 is CAISRGTGVSHEQYF. The CDR3 coding sequence is TGTGCCATCAGTCGGGGGACAGGGGTGTCCCACGAGCAGTACTTC.

This clone was counted only a few times. This chain uses TRBV13 with TRBJ2-7; D may be TRBD2 (6 bases). The germline V and J ends were trimmed by 4 bases and 5 bases, with 9 bases remaining between them. The CDR3 has 12 amino acids. CDR1 and CDR2 (germline): PRHDT, FYEKMQ (reference sequence). The CDR3 loop reads CASSWRDDEQYF. CDR3 in DNA: TGTGCCAGCAGCTGGAGGGACGACGAGCAGTACTTC.

The rearrangement uses TRBV5-1 and TRBJ2-7; D perhaps matches TRBD2 (6 bases). This CDR3 is built from 13 residues. Trimming took 8 bases from V and 0 from J, leaving 12 bases between them. Looked up from germline, CDR1 is SGHRS and CDR2 is YFSETQ. The DNA of the CDR3 is TGCGCCAGTTCGGGACTCCCCTCCTACGAGCAGTACTTC. Amino acid sequence: CASSGLPSYEQYF.

This chain's CDR3 is CASSSGLAGSYEQYF. In DNA, the CDR3 is TGTGCCAGCAGCTCCGGACTAGCGGGATCCTACGAGCAGTACTTC. V gene TRBV11-1 combines with J gene TRBJ2-7; 12 bases align to TRBD2. Trimming took 4 bases from V and 1 from J; bases not matched to a gene: 2. CDR3 length: 15 residues. Germline loops: CDR1 SGHAT, CDR2 FQDESV (reference sequence).

This clone was seen once. This sequence joins TRBV7-8 and TRBJ1-4, with D maybe TRBD1 (5 bases). In germline, CDR1 is SGHVS, CDR2 FQNEAQ. The CDR3 length is 18 residues. Trimming pared 1 base from V and 0 bases from J, leaving 15 bases between. The chain's CDR3 is CASSLEGWGITTNEKLFF. DNA of the CDR3: TGTGCCAGCAGCTTAGAAGGGTGGGGCATCACAACTAATGAAAAACTGTTTTTT. The full variable domain, completed using reference TRBV7-8 and TRBJ1-4, is GAGVSQSPRYKVAKRGQDVALRCDPISGHVSLFWYQQALGQGPEFLTYFQNEAQLDKSGLPSDRFFAERPEGSVSTLKIQRTQQEDSAVYLCASSLEGWGITTNEKLFFGSGTQLSVL.

The chain carries TRBV14 and TRBJ1-1; D unclear. The CDR3 is 12 residues long. Trimming took off 1 base at V and 4 bases at J, with 4 bases between the two ends. In germline, CDR1 is SGHDN, CDR2 FVKESK. CDR3 nucleotides: TGTGCCAGCAGCCAAGGGGGCACTGAAGCTTTCTTT. The encoded protein is CASSQGGTEAFF.